This T cell receptor beta chain came from a study of blood T cell repertoires in COVID-19. Clones were sequenced by immunoSEQ multiplex PCR, and TCRdb holds only the in-frame ones, with some missing. The sample carries fewer than 85,000 clones, 70% to 85% recorded once. The CDR3 has 13 amino acids. With V trimmed by 5 bases and J by 3 bases, 2 bases remained unmatched. Germline lookup yields CDR1 SGHAT and CDR2 FQNNGV. The source of this sequence is a woman aged 60 to 75 with acute or convalescent COVID-19. V is TRBV11-2 and J is TRBJ1-1; 8 nucleotides match TRBD1. The source material was peripheral blood. The DNA for the CDR3 is TGTGCCAGCAGCCGGACAGGGTACACTGAAGCTTTCTTT. It is translated as CASSRTGYTEAFF.